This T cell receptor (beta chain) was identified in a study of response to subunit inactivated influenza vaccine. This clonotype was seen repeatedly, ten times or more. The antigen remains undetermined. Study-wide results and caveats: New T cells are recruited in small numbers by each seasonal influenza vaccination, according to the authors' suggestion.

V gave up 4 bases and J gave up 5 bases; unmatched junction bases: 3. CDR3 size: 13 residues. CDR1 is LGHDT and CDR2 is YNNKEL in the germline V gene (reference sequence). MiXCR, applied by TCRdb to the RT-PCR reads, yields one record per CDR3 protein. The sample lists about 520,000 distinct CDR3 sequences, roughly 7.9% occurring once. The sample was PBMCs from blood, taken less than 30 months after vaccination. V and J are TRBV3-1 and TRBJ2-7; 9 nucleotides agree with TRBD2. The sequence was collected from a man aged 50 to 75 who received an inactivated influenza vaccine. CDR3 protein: CASSRGLANEQYF. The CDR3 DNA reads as TGTGCCAGCAGCCGGGGACTAGCAAACGAGCAGTACTTC.